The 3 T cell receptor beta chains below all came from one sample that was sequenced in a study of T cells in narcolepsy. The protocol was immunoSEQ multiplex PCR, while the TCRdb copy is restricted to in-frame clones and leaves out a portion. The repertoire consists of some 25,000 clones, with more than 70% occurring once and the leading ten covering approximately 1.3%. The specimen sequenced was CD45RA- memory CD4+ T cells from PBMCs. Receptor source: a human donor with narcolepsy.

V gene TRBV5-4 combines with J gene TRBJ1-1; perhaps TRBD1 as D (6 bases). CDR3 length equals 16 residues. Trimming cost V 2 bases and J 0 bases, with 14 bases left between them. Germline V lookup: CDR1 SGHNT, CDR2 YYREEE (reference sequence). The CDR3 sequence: CASSFPDSRMNTEAFF. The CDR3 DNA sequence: TGTGCCAGCAGCTTTCCGGACAGCCGGATGAACACTGAAGCTTTCTTT.

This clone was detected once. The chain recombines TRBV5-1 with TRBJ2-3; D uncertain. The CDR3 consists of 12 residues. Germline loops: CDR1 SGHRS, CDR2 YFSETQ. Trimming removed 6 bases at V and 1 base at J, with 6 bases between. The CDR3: CASISGTDTQYF. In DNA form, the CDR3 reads TGCGCCAGCATTTCAGGCACAGATACGCAGTATTTT.

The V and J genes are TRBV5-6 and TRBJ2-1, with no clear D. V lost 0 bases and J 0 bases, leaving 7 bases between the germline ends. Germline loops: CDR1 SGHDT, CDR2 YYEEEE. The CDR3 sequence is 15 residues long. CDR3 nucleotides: TGTGCCAGCAGCTTGGATAGCTCCTCCTACAATGAGCAGTTCTTC. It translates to CASSLDSSSYNEQFF.